Detailed here is one T cell receptor beta chain. Its antigen is not known. These data belong to a study of CD4 T cells in relation to SARS-CoV-2 and coronaviruses. Broader study findings: Crossreactivity was assessed only for spike protein, not other viral proteins.

Sequencing was performed with immunoSEQ multiplex PCR; in TCRdb, only in-frame clones are kept and a portion is missing. The data contain about 40,000 clones, around three quarters of them seen just once; the ten biggest clones take up 20%. Naive or memory CD4+ cells were cultured 1:1 with T cell-depleted PBMCs plus CEF. The germline V gene has CDR1 SEHNR and CDR2 FQNEAQ (reference sequence). The germline V and J ends were trimmed by 1 base and 7 bases, with 17 bases remaining between them. The CDR3 covers 16 residues. Material for sequencing was memory CD4+ T cells from PBMCs, cultured in vitro. This TCR was recovered from an adult with COVID-19. V gene TRBV7-9 combines with J gene TRBJ1-5, with D perhaps TRBD1 (5 bases). The CDR3 DNA sequence: TGTGCCAGCAGCTTAGTTTGGGGCCAGGGACCCCAGCCCCAGCATTTT. Translation: CASSLVWGQGPQPQHF.